This T cell receptor beta chain was identified in a study of cytomegalovirus exposure and HLA in healthy donors. The overall study: In terms of ancestry, the Caucasian-associated cluster contained more than 65% of the roughly 400 genotyped donors.

The CDR3 sequence is 16 residues long. Germline V lookup: CDR1 LGHNA, CDR2 YNFKEQ. Germline trimming cut 6 bases from V and 7 bases from J; bases unmatched to any gene: 15. PCR employed 60 Vbeta and 13 Jbeta primers. Sequenced by immunoSEQ multiplex PCR; TCRdb stores in-frame clones only, minus some. The table has under 150,000 clones, over 70% seen once; the top ten hold approximately 3.1%. In the case of this clone: Its specificity is not known.

The study's findings and limits: Associated with cytomegalovirus, according to the listing, were 150 to 200 TCR beta chains. Exclusion applied to some V segments, including TRBV6-2 and TRBV6-3, as they were indistinguishable. When analyzed later, the rates of TCR association showed variation by HLA locus, with DRB1 the most and HLA-C the fewest.

V usage is TRBV4-2 and J usage is TRBJ2-1; 7 bases match TRBD2. The specimen was PBMCs. This TCR derives from a man between 25 and 39 years old in good health and CMV-seronegative. For the CDR3, the DNA is TGTGCCAGCAGATCCCAAGCGGGATTGCGGGTAAATGAGCAGTTCTTC. Translating gives CASRSQAGLRVNEQFF.